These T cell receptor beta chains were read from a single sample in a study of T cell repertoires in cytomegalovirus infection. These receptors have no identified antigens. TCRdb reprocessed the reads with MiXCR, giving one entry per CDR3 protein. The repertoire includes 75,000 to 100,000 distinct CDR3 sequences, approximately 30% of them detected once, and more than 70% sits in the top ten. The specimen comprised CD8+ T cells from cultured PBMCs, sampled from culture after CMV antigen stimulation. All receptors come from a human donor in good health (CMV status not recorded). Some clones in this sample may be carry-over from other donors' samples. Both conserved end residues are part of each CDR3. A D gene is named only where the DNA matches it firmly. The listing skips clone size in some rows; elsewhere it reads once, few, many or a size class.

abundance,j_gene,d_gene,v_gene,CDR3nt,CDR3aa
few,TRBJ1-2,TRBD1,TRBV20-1,TGCAGTGCTCGACAGGGGGGGAGTGACTATGGCTACACCTTC,CSARQGGSDYGYTF
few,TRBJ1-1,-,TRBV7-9,TGTGCCAGCAGCTTAGGACAGGAATATGAAGCTTTCTTT,CASSLGQEYEAFF
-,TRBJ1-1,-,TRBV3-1,TGTGCCAGCAGCCAAAGGGTGATGAACACTGAAGCTTTCTTT,CASSQRVMNTEAFF
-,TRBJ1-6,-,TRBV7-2,TGTGCCAGCAGCTTAGCCCGGGTCCCCCTCCACTTT,CASSLARVPLHF
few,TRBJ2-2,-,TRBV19,TGTGCCAGTAGTATACAGGTGGTCACCGGGGAGCTGTTTTTT,CASSIQVVTGELFF
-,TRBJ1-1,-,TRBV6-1,TGTGCCACCCGCCGGGGGACGGGGAACACTGAAGCTTTCTTT,CATRRGTGNTEAFF
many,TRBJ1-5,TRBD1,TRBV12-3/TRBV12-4,TGTGCCAGCAGTCTACCCACCGGGACAGGCAATCAGCCCCAGCATTTT,CASSLPTGTGNQPQHF
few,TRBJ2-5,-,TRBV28,TGTGCCAGCAGTTCGCTCCGGGCCCTTATAATCTCAGGGCATCAAGAGACCCAGTACTTC,CASSSLRALIISGHQETQYF
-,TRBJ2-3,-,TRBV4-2,TGTGCCAGCAGCCCATCCAGATGGACAGTCGGGCAGACAGATACGCAGTATTTT,CASSPSRWTVGQTDTQYF
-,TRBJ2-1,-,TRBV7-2,TGTGCCAGCAGCCTACTAAGGAGCTCCTACAATGAGCAGTTCTTC,CASSLLRSSYNEQFF
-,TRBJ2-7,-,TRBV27,TGTGCCAGCAAGGGCCCCGGCAGGCTCTCCTACGAGCAGTACTTC,CASKGPGRLSYEQYF
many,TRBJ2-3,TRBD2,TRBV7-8,TGTGCCAGCAGCTTCGGGCTAGCGGGGGGATTGGATACGCAGTATTTT,CASSFGLAGGLDTQYF
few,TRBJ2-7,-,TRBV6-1,TGTGCCAGCAGTCAGGGGCTACCCTACGAGCAGTACTTC,CASSQGLPYEQYF
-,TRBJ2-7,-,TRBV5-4,TGTGCCAGCAGTCCGACAAATTCCGAGCAGTACTTC,CASSPTNSEQYF
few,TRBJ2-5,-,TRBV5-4,TGTGCCAGCAGCTGGACCGGGACTTACCCGGAGACCCAGTACTTC,CASSWTGTYPETQYF
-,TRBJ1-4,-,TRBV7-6,TGTGCCAGCAGCCCTGGGCGCTATGAAAAACTGTTTTTT,CASSPGRYEKLFF
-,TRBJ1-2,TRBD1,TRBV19,TGTGCCAGTAGTCCCCGGGACAGGTTCCTTTTCTATGGCTACACCTTC,CASSPRDRFLFYGYTF
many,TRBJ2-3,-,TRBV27,TGTGCCAGCAGTTTATATGGGGACACAGATACGCAGTATTTT,CASSLYGDTDTQYF
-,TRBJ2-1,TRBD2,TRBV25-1,TGTGCCAGCCGCCTAGCGGGGGGGCCCAGTGAGCAGTTCTTC,CASRLAGGPSEQFF
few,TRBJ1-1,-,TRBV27,TGTGCCAGCAGTCTGAGTTGGACCACTGAAGCTTTCTTT,CASSLSWTTEAFF
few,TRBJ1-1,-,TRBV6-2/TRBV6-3,TGTGCCAGGGCACAGGGTCTTAGCACTGAAGCTTTCTTT,CARAQGLSTEAFF
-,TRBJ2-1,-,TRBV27,TGTGCCAGCAGTTCGGATGACAATGAGCAGTTCTTC,CASSSDDNEQFF
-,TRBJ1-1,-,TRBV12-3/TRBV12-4,TGTGCCAGCAGTTTCGGCGATGAAGCTTTCTTT,CASSFGDEAFF
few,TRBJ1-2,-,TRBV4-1,TGCGCCAGCAGCCAAGATCCAGTTCGATATGGCTACACCTTC,CASSQDPVRYGYTF
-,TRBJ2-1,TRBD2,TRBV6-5,TGTGCCAGCAGTAGCACTAGCGTGGGAAAGGATGAGCAGTTCTTC,CASSSTSVGKDEQFF
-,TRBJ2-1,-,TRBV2,TGTGCCAGCAGTGCGGGGAGAGGGTACTACAATGAGCAGTTCTTC,CASSAGRGYYNEQFF
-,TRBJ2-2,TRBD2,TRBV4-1,TGCGCCAGCAGCCAAGATCCTGGCAGCGGGGGGGCGGGCGGGGAGCTGTTTTTT,CASSQDPGSGGAGGELFF
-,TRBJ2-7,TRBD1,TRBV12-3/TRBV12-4,TGTGCCAGCAGTTCGCCCGGGACAGGCGATTACGAGCAGTACTTC,CASSSPGTGDYEQYF
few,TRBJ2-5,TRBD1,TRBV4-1,TGCGCCAGCAGCCAGGCAACCCAGGGGGCGCATGGGACCCAGTACTTC,CASSQATQGAHGTQYF
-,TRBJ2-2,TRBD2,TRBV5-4,TGTGCCAGCAGCTTTCCCAGCGGGGGGGCGGACACCGGGGAGCTGTTTTTT,CASSFPSGGADTGELFF
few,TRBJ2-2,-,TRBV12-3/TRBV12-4,TGTGCCAGCAGTTTTTCCCAGGACCAGGAGCTGTTTTTT,CASSFSQDQELFF
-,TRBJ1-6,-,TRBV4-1,TGCGCCAGCAGCCAAGGTTGGGGAAACATATATTCACCCCTCCACTTT,CASSQGWGNIYSPLHF
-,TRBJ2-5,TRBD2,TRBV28,TGTGCCAGCAGTCTGATAGCGGGGGGCCCAGGGACCCAGTACTTC,CASSLIAGGPGTQYF
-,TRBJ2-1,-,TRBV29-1,TGCAGCGTCCAAGGGTCCCGGACAGATGAGCAGTTCTTC,CSVQGSRTDEQFF
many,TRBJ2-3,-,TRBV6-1,TGTGCCAGCAGTGAAGCTGGGGCAGGTAGAAGCACAGATACGCAGTATTTT,CASSEAGAGRSTDTQYF
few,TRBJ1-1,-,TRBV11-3,TGTGCCAGCAGCTTAGATCCGGAGAACACTGAAGCTTTCTTT,CASSLDPENTEAFF
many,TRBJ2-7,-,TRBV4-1,TGCGCCAGCAGCTACTCAGCCGGGACGGCCTCCTACGAGCAGTACTTC,CASSYSAGTASYEQYF
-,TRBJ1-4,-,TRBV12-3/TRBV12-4,TGTGCCAGCAGTTTCCAAGGAGGCCGCGAAAAACTGTTTTTT,CASSFQGGREKLFF
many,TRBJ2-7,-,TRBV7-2,TGTGCCAGCAGCTTAGTACCCGGCCGGGGCGAGCAGTACTTC,CASSLVPGRGEQYF
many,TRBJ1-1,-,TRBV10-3,TGTGCCATCAGTGATTGGCATCTTTTCGCTGAAGCTTTCTTT,CAISDWHLFAEAFF
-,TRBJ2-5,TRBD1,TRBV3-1,TGTGCCAGCAGCGGGCGACAGGGCGGGCGAGAAGAGACCCAGTACTTC,CASSGRQGGREETQYF